This is a list of T cell receptor beta chains from one sample in a study of cytomegalovirus exposure and HLA in healthy donors. Libraries were prepared by immunoSEQ multiplex PCR; TCRdb keeps only in-frame clonotypes and omits some of them. The top ten clones hold 1.8% of a sample with 140,000 to 150,000 clones, around 10% of them seen once. The sample was PBMCs. The receptors shown here come from a man aged 45 to 65 in good health and CMV-seronegative. Each CDR3 is given with its conserved first and last residue. Each record gives: D gene, V gene, J gene, clone size, CDR3 DNA, CDR3 protein. The D gene is left open where the match is weak. Part of the rows lack a size; the others show once, few, many or a class for expanded clones.

-	TRBV4-2	TRBJ2-1	few	TGTGCCAGCAGCCAATTCGACAGCTCCTACAATGAGCAGTTCTTC	CASSQFDSSYNEQFF
-	TRBV6-1	TRBJ2-1	-	TGTGCCAGCAGTAAAAGACAGGAATCCTACAATGAGCAGTTCTTC	CASSKRQESYNEQFF
-	TRBV5-4	TRBJ2-2	-	TGTGCCAGCAGACAACTAGTGGACACCGGGGAGCTGTTTTTT	CASRQLVDTGELFF
-	TRBV2	TRBJ2-7	-	TGTGCCAGCAGGCCCTACAGGGTAAATCTCTACGAGCAGTACTTC	CASRPYRVNLYEQYF
TRBD2	TRBV27	TRBJ2-1	once	TGTGCCAGCAGTTTACCCCCCTCTAGCGGACGCCACCTCAATGAGCAGTTCTTC	CASSLPPSSGRHLNEQFF
-	TRBV7-3	TRBJ1-5	few	TGTGCCAGCAGCTTAAGGTCAGGGGATAATCAGCCCCAGCATTTT	CASSLRSGDNQPQHF
TRBD2	TRBV5-4	TRBJ2-3	-	TGTGCCAGCAGCCCGGGACTAGCGGGTGGGAATACGCAGTATTTT	CASSPGLAGGNTQYF
TRBD1	TRBV15	TRBJ1-4	few	TGTGCCACCAGCAGAGGCGGACAGGTTTCTAATGAAAAACTGTTTTTT	CATSRGGQVSNEKLFF
TRBD2	TRBV11-1	TRBJ2-3	few	TGTGCCAGCAGCCTTAGCGGGAGGGTAGCAGATACGCAGTATTTT	CASSLSGRVADTQYF
TRBD1	TRBV5-6	TRBJ1-5	-	TGTGCCAGCAGCCAGTGGACAGGGAATAGCAATCAGCCCCAGCATTTT	CASSQWTGNSNQPQHF
TRBD2	TRBV5-4	TRBJ2-3	few	TGTGCCACCCGAACCCTAGCGGGGGGTAGCACAGATACGCAGTATTTT	CATRTLAGGSTDTQYF
-	TRBV7-9	TRBJ2-1	-	TGTGCCAGCAGCCACGTCGGGGGAAGCTCCTACAATGAGCAGTTCTTC	CASSHVGGSSYNEQFF
-	TRBV28	TRBJ1-5	few	TGTGCCAGCAGCCCCATTAACAGGCATAATCAGCCCCAGCATTTT	CASSPINRHNQPQHF
-	TRBV6-1	TRBJ2-1	-	TGTGCCAGCAGTGGCGGAGGTGAGCAGTTCTTC	CASSGGGEQFF
TRBD1	TRBV6-1	TRBJ2-7	few	TGTGCCAGCAGGGATAGGACAGGGAACGAGAAGTACTTT	CASRDRTGNEKYF
-	TRBV6-6	TRBJ2-7	few	TGTGCCAGCAGCCAAGGGAAGGGGGGGCACGAGCAGTACTTC	CASSQGKGGHEQYF
TRBD1	TRBV30	TRBJ1-2	-	TGTGCCGTTTTGCGGCAGGGGGCTTACGGCTACACCTTC	CAVLRQGAYGYTF
TRBD1	TRBV4-1	TRBJ2-3	-	TGCGCCAGCAGGAGACAGGGAACAGATACGCAGTATTTT	CASRRQGTDTQYF
-	TRBV5-1	TRBJ1-4	-	TGCGCCAGCAGCTCCGGAGGGGGGGCAACTAATGAAAAACTGTTTTTT	CASSSGGGATNEKLFF
TRBD1	TRBV30	TRBJ1-4	few	TGTGCCGGGGAGACAGGGTATTATGAAAAACTGTTTTTT	CAGETGYYEKLFF
TRBD1	TRBV5-1	TRBJ2-7	few	TGCGCCAGCAGCTTGTTGTTTGTTGGACAGGGGGCCCACGAGCAGTACTTC	CASSLLFVGQGAHEQYF
-	TRBV30	TRBJ1-3	few	TGTGCCTGGAGTGTCTCCCGCTCTGGAAACACCATATATTTT	CAWSVSRSGNTIYF